This is a list of T cell receptor beta chains from one sample in a study of T cell changes during pregnancy in multiple sclerosis. Measured with immunoSEQ multiplex PCR; TCRdb has only the in-frame clones, and not every one. The sample has more than 85,000 clones, 90% to 95% seen once. The sequences come from peripheral blood, collected before pregnancy. The source is a female donor with multiple sclerosis, enrolled in a pregnancy study. The CDR3 runs from the conserved cysteine through the conserved F or W. Each record gives: clone size, D gene, V gene, CDR3 length, J gene, CDR3 DNA, CDR3 protein. A D gene is named only where the DNA matches it firmly. Only some rows state a clone size, as once, few, many or a class for expanded clones.

>NA|NA|TRBV13|15|TRBJ2-7
TGTGCCAGCAGCTTAGCACTAGCCGATAGCTACGAGCAGTACTTC
CASSLALADSYEQYF
>once|NA|TRBV4-1|15|TRBJ1-5
TGCGCCAGCAGCCAAGATAGTCGGGGGAATCAGCCCCAGCATTTT
CASSQDSRGNQPQHF
>NA|NA|TRBV6-1|15|TRBJ1-1
TGTGCCAGCAGACCCGGGGGGGGGCGAAGCACTGAAGCTTTCTTT
CASRPGGGRSTEAFF
>NA|TRBD1|TRBV27|17|TRBJ2-7
TGTGCCAGCAGTTTATTCGGGACAGGGCGGAACTCCTACGAGCAGTACTTC
CASSLFGTGRNSYEQYF
>NA|TRBD2|TRBV7-8|15|TRBJ2-7
TGTGCCAGCAGTACAGGAGCGGGGCACCTCCACGAGCAGTACTTC
CASSTGAGHLHEQYF
>once|TRBD2|TRBV11-1|16|TRBJ2-1
TGTGCCAGCAGCACCCGACTAGCGGGAGTCCGCAATGAGCAGTTCTTC
CASSTRLAGVRNEQFF
>NA|NA|TRBV2|14|TRBJ2-7
TGTGCCAGCAGTGACAGGGGAATAGTGGGCGAGCAGTACTTC
CASSDRGIVGEQYF
>NA|NA|TRBV7-9|13|TRBJ2-3
TGTGCCAGCAGCTCAGGAAGCCCAGATACGCAGTATTTT
CASSSGSPDTQYF
>NA|TRBD1|TRBV7-3|14|TRBJ2-7
TGTGCCAGCAGCCTCCGGGACAGGGGGCGGGAGCAGTACTTC
CASSLRDRGREQYF
>NA|NA|TRBV5-5|13|TRBJ2-7
TGTGCCAGCAGCTTGGGGCACCCTTGGGAGCAGTACTTC
CASSLGHPWEQYF
>NA|TRBD2|TRBV4-2|18|TRBJ2-1
TGTGCCAGCAGCCTCAGGGATGGGACTAGCGGGAACGGTAATGAGCAGTTCTTC
CASSLRDGTSGNGNEQFF
>once|TRBD1|TRBV7-2|16|TRBJ1-2
TGTGCCAGCAGCTTACTCGGGACAGGAGATAAATATGGCTACACCTTC
CASSLLGTGDKYGYTF
>NA|NA|TRBV28|12|TRBJ2-7
TGTGCCAGCAGAAGCGGCACCTACGAGCAGTACTTC
CASRSGTYEQYF
>NA|NA|TRBV11-2|13|TRBJ2-3
TGTGCCAGCAGCCCTACTAGCACAGATACGCAGTATTTT
CASSPTSTDTQYF
>NA|NA|TRBV5-4|12|TRBJ2-1
TGTGCCAGCAGCCTATCGGACAATGAGCAGTTCTTC
CASSLSDNEQFF
>NA|NA|TRBV5-1|13|TRBJ2-2
TGCGCCAGCAACTGGGGAGCGCCCGGGGAGCTGTTTTTT
CASNWGAPGELFF
>NA|NA|TRBV7-8|16|TRBJ2-5
TGTGCCAGCAGCTTAGGAATTACTCATTCTCAAGAGACCCAGTACTTC
CASSLGITHSQETQYF
>NA|TRBD1|TRBV7-9|15|TRBJ2-5
TGTGCCAGCAGCCCCACCAGGGGGCAGGGAGAGACCCAGTACTTC
CASSPTRGQGETQYF
>NA|NA|TRBV19|14|TRBJ2-1
TGTGCCAGTCGCCTACAGGGAACACACAATGAGCAGTTCTTC
CASRLQGTHNEQFF
>few|NA|TRBV5-4|13|TRBJ1-1
TGTGCCAGCAGCCGGATCGACAGCCTTGAAGCTTTCTTT
CASSRIDSLEAFF
>NA|NA|TRBV27|13|TRBJ2-7
TGTGCCAGCAGTTTGAGGGAGCAGTACGAGCAGTACTTC
CASSLREQYEQYF
>NA|TRBD2|TRBV11-3|15|TRBJ2-3
TGTGCCAGCAGCCCGAGCGGGAGGCCCACAGATACGCAGTATTTT
CASSPSGRPTDTQYF
>NA|TRBD1|TRBV28|15|TRBJ2-7
TGTGCCAGCAGTTTGCCTGGGACAGCGAGCTACGAGCAGTACTTC
CASSLPGTASYEQYF
>NA|NA|TRBV6-5|15|TRBJ1-2
TGTGCCAGCAGTTACGAGGGGGTCTCCTCGCATGGCTACACCTTC
CASSYEGVSSHGYTF
>NA|TRBD2|TRBV13|18|TRBJ2-7
TGTGCCAGCAGCTCCAAGCGGGAGGGCCTTTGGAGCTCCTACGAGCAGTACTTC
CASSSKREGLWSSYEQYF
>NA|NA|TRBV18|16|TRBJ1-5
TGTGCCAGCTCACTCAAGGCCACAGGCCTCAATCAGCCCCAGCATTTT
CASSLKATGLNQPQHF
>NA|TRBD1|TRBV28|13|TRBJ1-5
TGTGCCAGTATCAGGGGGAGCAATCAGCCCCAGCATTTT
CASIRGSNQPQHF
>NA|NA|TRBV28|15|TRBJ2-3
TGTGCCAGCCCCCCCCCGGGACACAACACAGATACGCAGTATTTT
CASPPPGHNTDTQYF
>few|NA|TRBV27|15|TRBJ1-2
TGTGCCAGCAGTGCCATAGGGGGTAAGGGCTATGGCTACACCTTC
CASSAIGGKGYGYTF
>NA|NA|TRBV4-2|15|TRBJ2-7
TGTGCCAGCAGCCAAGAGCGGGGATGGGCCTACGAGCAGTACTTC
CASSQERGWAYEQYF
>NA|NA|TRBV4-2|17|TRBJ2-3
TGTGCCAGCAGCCAAGAAAGAAGCGGAGTGGGCACAGATACGCAGTATTTT
CASSQERSGVGTDTQYF
>once|TRBD1|TRBV10-2|12|TRBJ2-7
TGCGCCGCCGGGACAGGCTCCTACGAGCAGTACTTC
CAAGTGSYEQYF
>NA|TRBD1|TRBV25-1|13|TRBJ1-2
TGTGCCAGCAGCGGACAGGTTTTCTATGGCTACACCTTC
CASSGQVFYGYTF
>NA|NA|TRBV7-8|15|TRBJ2-5
TGTGCCAGCAGCTTACGGGAAATAGTAAAAGAGACCCAGTACTTC
CASSLREIVKETQYF
>NA|TRBD1|TRBV28|14|TRBJ1-2
TGTGCCAGCAGTCGACCAGGGGGCCACTATGGCTACACCTTC
CASSRPGGHYGYTF
>NA|TRBD1|TRBV7-3|13|TRBJ1-1
TGTGCCAGCAGCCCGACAGGGGGGACTGAAGCTTTCTTT
CASSPTGGTEAFF
>NA|NA|TRBV5-4|13|TRBJ1-2
TGTGCCAGCAGCGAGGGACTTATAGGTGGCTACACCTTC
CASSEGLIGGYTF
>NA|NA|TRBV6-6|12|TRBJ1-1
TGTGCCAGCACCGACATGAACACTGAAGCTTTCTTT
CASTDMNTEAFF
>NA|NA|TRBV5-4|14|TRBJ1-1
TGTGCCAGCAGCTTGGACAGGCCGAACACTGAAGCTTTCTTT
CASSLDRPNTEAFF
>NA|TRBD2|TRBV15|17|TRBJ2-3
TGTGCCACCAGCAGCGCCCGACTAGCGGAGAACACAGATACGCAGTATTTT
CATSSARLAENTDTQYF
>once|NA|TRBV27|13|TRBJ1-5
TGTGCCAGCAGTTTGGGCAGAAATCAGCCCCAGCATTTT
CASSLGRNQPQHF
>NA|NA|TRBV10-3|14|TRBJ2-7
TGTGCCATCAGTGAGTCTGGCGGATCCTACGAGCAGTACTTC
CAISESGGSYEQYF
>NA|TRBD2|TRBV4-1|18|TRBJ2-4
TGCGCCAGCAGCCAAGGAGAGCGCGTAGCGGGCTTCAAAAACATTCAGTACTTC
CASSQGERVAGFKNIQYF
>NA|TRBD2|TRBV2|15|TRBJ2-1
TGTGCCAGCGGAGGGGGCGCGGGAGGGTACAATGAGCAGTTCTTC
CASGGGAGGYNEQFF
>NA|NA|TRBV5-6|14|TRBJ2-3
TGTGCCAGCAGCCCACGACATCTGACAGATACGCAGTATTTT
CASSPRHLTDTQYF
>NA|NA|TRBV5-1|11|TRBJ2-7
TGCGCCAGCAGAACAGGGTACGAGCAGTACTTC
CASRTGYEQYF
>NA|NA|TRBV27|14|TRBJ1-4
TGTGCCAGCAGGATCGACAGCTCTAATGAAAAACTGTTTTTT
CASRIDSSNEKLFF
>NA|NA|TRBV7-3|14|TRBJ1-2
TGTGCCAGCAGCTTATCTCCAGGGCGGGGTGGCTACACCTTC
CASSLSPGRGGYTF
>NA|TRBD2|TRBV7-2|15|TRBJ2-4
TGTGCCAGCAGCTTAACGGGGGGAACCAAAAACATTCAGTACTTC
CASSLTGGTKNIQYF
>NA|NA|TRBV19|13|TRBJ2-7
TGTGCCAGTAGTCCCGGGACTTCCTACGAGCAGTACTTC
CASSPGTSYEQYF
>few|NA|TRBV27|13|TRBJ2-2
TGTGCCAGCAGTTTAGAGGGAATCGGGGAGCTGTTTTTT
CASSLEGIGELFF
>NA|TRBD2|TRBV7-6|16|TRBJ2-1
TGTGCCAGCAGCCCGAGCCTAGCGGGAGCCCCCAATGAGCAGTTCTTC
CASSPSLAGAPNEQFF